The clone carrying this T cell receptor (beta chain) registers medium-sized by frequency. Its specificity is not known. The CDR3 extends over 12 amino acids. The record originates from a study of T cell clusters in autoimmune cytopenias. Study summary: The median distinct TRB clonotype count was about 2,500 per sample, from a median approximately 53,000 reads.

General study findings and limits: No cluster-lack signature appeared between secondary cytopenia and chronic lymphocytic leukemia patients, apparently due to lymphoma masking. No experiment has yet validated the function of the T cell clusters defined in silico.

TRB was amplified from approximately 230 ng of peripheral blood genomic DNA per sample. TRB rearrangements were amplified by touch-down multiplex PCR with mixed TRB-A/B primers. TCRdb re-called the multiplex PCR reads, yielding one record per CDR3 amino acid sequence without DNA. The sample's table shows over 3,000 distinct CDR3 sequences. This chain links TRBV12-3 or TRBV12-4 with TRBJ1-6. The sequence was obtained from a human donor with an autoimmune cytopenia or autoimmune hepatitis (not recorded which). The sequenced material came from peripheral blood. The CDR3 spells CASSFQISPLHF.